One sample yielded the 16 T cell receptor beta chains listed below, sequenced in a study of PD-L1 blockade in urothelial cancer. As to time point: pretreatment peripheral blood. Sequenced by immunoSEQ multiplex PCR; TCRdb stores in-frame clones only, minus some. This sample has under 80,000 clones, with around 81% found just once. Sequencing was performed on PBMCs, taken around atezolizumab (anti-PD-L1) treatment. These receptors all come from a man in his sixties or seventies with urothelial cancer.

CDR3 bases: TGTGCCAGCAGCTCAACTTACAGGGATGAGCAGTTCTTC. Residues: CASSSTYRDEQFF. The chain combines TRBV7-7 with TRBJ2-1, with D possibly matching TRBD1 (6 bases). The CDR3 sequence is 13 residues long. Germline CDR1 is SSHAT and CDR2 is FNYEAQ (reference sequence). V lost 4 bases, J lost 8 bases, and 12 bases lay in between.

The V gene is TRBV4-2, the J gene TRBJ1-4; 7 bases are shared with TRBD1. V shed 2 bases and J 6 bases; nucleotides not matched to a gene: 3. CDR3 length: 14 residues. The germline CDR1 and CDR2 sequences are LGHNA and YNFKEQ. CDR3 amino acids: CASSQNQGDEKLFF. The CDR3 DNA is TGTGCCAGCAGCCAAAACCAGGGGGATGAAAAACTGTTTTTT.

V is TRBV7-2 and J is TRBJ2-3; D ambiguous. The CDR3 extends over 14 amino acids. Per the germline V gene, CDR1 is SGHTA and CDR2 is FQGNSA. Trimming removed 1 base from V and 2 bases from J, with 7 bases in between. This chain's CDR3 is CASSLDRNTDTQYF. In nucleotides, the CDR3 is TGTGCCAGCAGCTTAGACAGAAACACAGATACGCAGTATTTT.

The J gene is TRBJ1-5, the V gene TRBV6-1; D is undetermined. Deletions cut 7 bases from V and 6 bases from J, with 10 bases between. The CDR3 consists of 12 residues. Looked up from germline, CDR1 is MNHNS and CDR2 is SASEGT. The CDR3 DNA reads TGTGCCAGCAAGGCAGGTAGTCAGCCCCAGCATTTT. Residues: CASKAGSQPQHF.

This clone was counted once. Written as DNA, the CDR3 is TGTGCCAGCAGCCCAGTAGCGGGGGGCTCCTACGAGCAGTACTTC. It codes for CASSPVAGGSYEQYF. This chain uses TRBV7-3 with TRBJ2-7; 10 bases are a match to TRBD2. The junction had 4 bases not matched to a gene; V was cut back by 5 bases and J by 0 bases. Germline CDR1 SGHTA, CDR2 FQGTGA. This CDR3 contains 15 residues.

The chain combines TRBV6-1 with TRBJ2-7; maybe TRBD2 (6 bases). Trimming removed 0 bases at V and 7 bases at J, with 10 bases between. Germline V gene data show CDR1 as MNHNS and CDR2 as SASEGT. The CDR3 covers 13 residues. The CDR3 here is CASSEAPAGEQYF. The CDR3 DNA is TGTGCCAGCAGTGAAGCGCCCGCGGGGGAGCAGTACTTC.

There are a few counts of this clone. The chain has TRBV28 and TRBJ1-5; D not resolved. This CDR3 has 14 residues. The V end lost 2 bases, the J end lost 6 bases, and 11 bases lay between the germline ends. The germline CDR1 and CDR2 sequences are MDHEN and SYDVKM. In DNA form, the CDR3 reads TGTGCCAGCAGTTTAGAATTCTCCGGTCAGCCCCAGCATTTT. Translation: CASSLEFSGQPQHF. The complete variable domain, with remaining parts taken from reference TRBV28 and TRBJ1-5, reads DVKVTQSSRYLVKRTGEKVFLECVQDMDHENMFWYRQDPGLGLRLIYFSYDVKMKEKGDIPEGYSVSREKKERFSLILESASTNQTSMYLCASSLEFSGQPQHFGDGTRLSIL.

The chain carries TRBV6-5 and TRBJ1-5, with D unclear. V was cut by 7 bases and J by 7 bases, with 17 bases left in between. The CDR3 extends over 14 amino acids. CDR1 is MNHEY and CDR2 is SVGAGI in the germline V gene. CDR3 amino acids: CASNSNSFGQPQHF. CDR3 nucleotide sequence: TGTGCCAGCAACTCCAACAGTTTCGGCCAGCCCCAGCATTTT.

The chain has TRBV18 and TRBJ1-2; a weak D match, TRBD1 (5 bases). Trimming stripped 3 bases from V and 2 bases from J, with 13 bases between. Per the germline V gene, CDR1 is KGHSH and CDR2 is LQKENI. This CDR3 has 15 amino acids. The CDR3: CASSPGGGLNYGYTF. The CDR3 DNA sequence: TGTGCCAGCTCACCTGGCGGGGGACTGAACTATGGCTACACCTTC.

This sequence joins TRBV6-1 and TRBJ1-5, with 8 bases fitting TRBD1. The length of the CDR3 is 14 residues. The germline V gene has CDR1 MNHNS and CDR2 SASEGT. The V and J ends lost 6 bases and 6 bases, in that order; junction bases with no gene match: 7. The CDR3 nucleotides read TGTGCCAGCAGGTGGGGCAGGGGGCTTCAGCCCCAGCATTTT. Its protein product is CASRWGRGLQPQHF.

This clone was found a few times. The rearrangement joins TRBV2 to TRBJ1-2; D is possibly TRBD1 (6 bases). The CDR3 is 13 amino acids. Looked up from germline, CDR1 is SNHLY and CDR2 is FYNNEI. Trimming shortened V by 3 bases and J by 3 bases, and 8 bases separated the two germline ends. The CDR3 nucleotides read TGTGCCAGCAGTGAGGACAGATACTATGGCTACACCTTC. Amino acid sequence: CASSEDRYYGYTF.

This CDR3 reads CASSLTGLGETQYF. The CDR3 DNA follows: TGCGCCAGCAGCTTGACAGGGCTTGGGGAGACCCAGTACTTC. V is TRBV5-1 and J is TRBJ2-5; D perhaps matches TRBD1 (6 bases). From germline, CDR1 is SGHRS and CDR2 YFSETQ. V lost 1 base, J lost 5 bases, and 12 bases lay in between. The CDR3 runs 14 residues.

As regards this clone: Within the sample, other DNA sequences also encode this same CDR3. The chain uses TRBV4-1 and TRBJ1-1; perhaps TRBD1 as D (5 bases). Trimming took 0 bases from V and 5 from J, leaving 13 bases between them. Germline V gives CDR1 MGHRA, CDR2 YSYEKL. The CDR3 extends over 15 amino acids. The CDR3 sequence: CASSQEGQGGTEAFF. CDR3 DNA: TGCGCCAGCAGCCAAGAGGGGCAGGGCGGAACTGAAGCTTTCTTT.

The V call is TRBV7-3, the J call TRBJ2-3; 8 positions agree with TRBD2. This CDR3 region has 20 residues. Germline CDR1 is SGHTA and CDR2 is FQGTGA. Trimming cost V 0 bases and J 4 bases; bases outside gene matches: 18. The CDR3: CASSLTGPDRGGPGADTQYF. The DNA of the CDR3 is TGTGCCAGCAGCTTAACGGGTCCTGATCGGGGGGGCCCAGGTGCAGATACGCAGTATTTT.

The chain has TRBV21-1 and TRBJ1-2. TRBV21-1 is assigned pseudogene status. The CDR3 runs 13 residues. CDR3 nucleotide sequence: TGTGCCAGCAGCAAGTGGAGGGGAAGTGGCTACACCTTC. As protein: CASSKWRGSGYTF.

The V and J genes are TRBV5-5 and TRBJ2-5; TRBD1 matches 7 bases. The ends lost 1 base at V and 5 bases at J; junction bases unmatched: 11. Per germline, CDR1 SGHKS and CDR2 YYEKEE (reference sequence). This CDR3 comprises 16 residues. CDR3 DNA sequence: TGTGCCAGCAGCTTGACCGAGACAGGGTCTGGCGAGACCCAGTACTTC. This gives the protein CASSLTETGSGETQYF. Using reference TRBV5-5 and TRBJ2-5 for the parts outside the CDR3, the full variable domain is DAGVTQSPTHLIKTRGQQVTLRCSPISGHKSVSWYQQVLGQGPQFIFQYYEKEERGRGNFPDRFSARQFPNYSSELNVNALLLGDSALYLCASSLTETGSGETQYFGPGTRLLVL.